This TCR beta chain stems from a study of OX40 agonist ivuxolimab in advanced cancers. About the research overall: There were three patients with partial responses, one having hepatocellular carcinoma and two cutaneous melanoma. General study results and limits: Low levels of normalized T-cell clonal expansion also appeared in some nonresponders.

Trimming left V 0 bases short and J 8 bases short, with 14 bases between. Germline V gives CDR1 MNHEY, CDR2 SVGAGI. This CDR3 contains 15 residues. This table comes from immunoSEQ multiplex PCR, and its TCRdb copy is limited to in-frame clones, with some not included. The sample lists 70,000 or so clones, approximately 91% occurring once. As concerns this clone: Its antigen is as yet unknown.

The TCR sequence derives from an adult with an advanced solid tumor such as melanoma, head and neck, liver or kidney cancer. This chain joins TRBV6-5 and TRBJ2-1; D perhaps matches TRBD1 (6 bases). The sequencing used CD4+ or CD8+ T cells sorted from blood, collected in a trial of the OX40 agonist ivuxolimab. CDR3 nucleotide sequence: TGTGCCAGCAGTTACTCTGGGGGCGGTGGCTATGAGCAGTTCTTC. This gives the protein CASSYSGGGGYEQFF.